A selection of T cell receptor beta chains follows, all from one sample in a study of T cells in Graves' hyperthyroidism and ophthalmopathy. TCRdb re-called the multiplex PCR reads with MiXCR, one entry per CDR3 protein. The sample shows roughly 240,000 distinct CDR3 sequences, approximately 23% of them seen only once. The sample consisted of blood. These receptors were collected from a woman in her thirties or forties with Graves' ophthalmopathy. Both conserved end residues are part of each CDR3. The order of the fields is J gene, D gene, V gene, clone size, CDR3 DNA, CDR3 protein. A D gene is named only where the DNA matches it firmly. Some rows have no size entry. The others give once, few or many, or a class for an expanded clone.

>TRBJ1-1|NA|TRBV5-1|many
TGCGCCACCTCTGAGCGGGGAAACTTGAACACTGAAGCTTTCTTT
CATSERGNLNTEAFF
>TRBJ1-5|TRBD1|TRBV6-5|many
TGTGCCAGCCGGGACAGGCCTTATAGCAATCAGCCCCAGCATTTT
CASRDRPYSNQPQHF
>TRBJ1-1|NA|TRBV11-2|NA
TGTGCCAGCAGCCAAGATCCACACAGCATGAACACTGAAGCTTTCTTT
CASSQDPHSMNTEAFF
>TRBJ2-7|NA|TRBV12-3/TRBV12-4|many
TGTGCCAGCAGTTCAAACAGCTACGAGCAGTACTTC
CASSSNSYEQYF
>TRBJ2-5|NA|TRBV7-8|NA
TGTGCCAGCAGTCCCGACTGGGGGTACCAAGAGACCCAGTACTTC
CASSPDWGYQETQYF
>TRBJ1-1|NA|TRBV6-5|NA
TGTGCCAGCAGTTACTCGATACCCCGAGGGACTGAAGCTTTCTTT
CASSYSIPRGTEAFF
>TRBJ2-1|NA|TRBV24-1|many
TGTGCCACCAGTGGAGTAAGCGGGCTCTCCTACAATGAGCAGTTCTTC
CATSGVSGLSYNEQFF
>TRBJ2-7|TRBD2|TRBV7-8|many
TGTGCCAGCAGCTTAGGACTAGCGGGAGATTCTTGGCAGTACTTC
CASSLGLAGDSWQYF
>TRBJ2-7|NA|TRBV6-5|many
TGTGCCACCAGACGGGGCAGGGACTCCTACGAGCAGTACTTC
CATRRGRDSYEQYF
>TRBJ2-5|TRBD2|TRBV20-1|many
TGCAGTGCTAGAGAGGGACTAGCGGGAGGCCAAGAGACCCAGTACTTC
CSAREGLAGGQETQYF
>TRBJ2-7|TRBD1|TRBV4-3|NA
TGCGCCAGCAGCCAAGCCCCGGGACAGAGACCCTACGAGCAGTACTTC
CASSQAPGQRPYEQYF
>TRBJ2-7|NA|TRBV28|many
TGTGCCAGCAGTTTCCTGGGTGAGCAGTACTTC
CASSFLGEQYF
>TRBJ1-1|NA|TRBV5-1|NA
TGCGCCAGCAGCTTGGCTTCAGGGCCTAACACTGAAGCTTTCTTT
CASSLASGPNTEAFF
>TRBJ2-3|NA|TRBV12-5|many
TGTGCTAGTGCCAATCGATTTGCTCCGGGGGATACGCAGTATTTT
CASANRFAPGDTQYF
>TRBJ1-5|TRBD1|TRBV4-1|many
TGCGCCAGCAGCCAAGATAGGACAGGGAGGCATCAGCCCCAGCATTTT
CASSQDRTGRHQPQHF
>TRBJ2-7|NA|TRBV6-7|NA
TGTGCCAGCGAGCGGGACAGGACATACGAGCAGTACTTC
CASERDRTYEQYF
>TRBJ2-5|TRBD2|TRBV6-1|many
TGTGCCAGCAGTCCAAGCGGGGCCCGGGGGTCCCAGTACTTC
CASSPSGARGSQYF
>TRBJ2-7|NA|TRBV6-6|many
TGTGCCAGCGGACAGGGCGGGGAGGGCGAGCAGTACTTC
CASGQGGEGEQYF
>TRBJ2-7|NA|TRBV29-1|NA
TGCAGCGTTGAATCGGCAGGGGAATCGTACGAGCAGTACTTC
CSVESAGESYEQYF
>TRBJ1-2|NA|TRBV12-3/TRBV12-4|few
TGTGCCAGCAGAGTACAGGCTAACTATGGCTACATCTTC
CASRVQANYGYIF
>TRBJ2-7|TRBD1|TRBV7-8|many
TGTGCCAGCAGCTTGCGAGGGGGCAGGGGCGGCGAGCAGTACTTC
CASSLRGGRGGEQYF
>TRBJ2-7|NA|TRBV19|many
TGTGCCAGTAACCAGGGTTGGAACTCCTACGAGCAGTACTTC
CASNQGWNSYEQYF
>TRBJ1-5|NA|TRBV24-1|many
TGTGCCACCAGTGCTTTTAGCAATCAGCCCCAGCATTTT
CATSAFSNQPQHF
>TRBJ2-4|TRBD2|TRBV27|many
TGTGCCAGCAGTTCCGGACGGGAGGACATTCAGTACTTC
CASSSGREDIQYF
>TRBJ2-5|TRBD1|TRBV12-3/TRBV12-4|many
TGTGCCAGCGCGACAGGGGGGGAGGAGACCCAGTACTTC
CASATGGEETQYF
>TRBJ1-2|NA|TRBV7-6|many
TGTGCCAGCAGCGCAAGCACAGGGCAAGCTAACTATGGCTACACCTTC
CASSASTGQANYGYTF
>TRBJ2-2|NA|TRBV29-1|many
TGCAGCGTGGAGAGGGGAACAACCAACACCGGGGAGCTGTTTTTT
CSVERGTTNTGELFF
>TRBJ2-7|NA|TRBV7-8|NA
TGTGCCAGTAGCCCCTCGGCGGGACTTTACAGCTCCTACGAGCAGTACTTC
CASSPSAGLYSSYEQYF
>TRBJ1-1|NA|TRBV2|many
TGTGCCAGCAGAATCAGCCATGACAGGAACACTGAAGCTTTCTTT
CASRISHDRNTEAFF
>TRBJ2-5|NA|TRBV18|many
TGTGCCAGCTCACCCCCGGTGGGGACCCAGTACTTC
CASSPPVGTQYF
>TRBJ1-1|NA|TRBV7-8|many
TGTGCCAGCAGCCCGGGACAGAACACTGAAGCTTTCTTT
CASSPGQNTEAFF
>TRBJ1-5|NA|TRBV4-2|NA
TGTGCCAGCAGCCAAGACTTCAATCAGCCCCAGCATTTT
CASSQDFNQPQHF
>TRBJ2-7|NA|TRBV4-1|NA
TGCGCCAGCAGCCCGACCCGGAACACCTACGAGCAGTACTTC
CASSPTRNTYEQYF
>TRBJ1-5|TRBD1|TRBV24-1|NA
TGTGCCACCAGTGATCCCAGACAGGGAAGCAATCAGCCCCAGCATTTT
CATSDPRQGSNQPQHF
>TRBJ1-2|NA|TRBV20-1|NA
TGCAGTGCTAGAGATCGTCGGGGGGAATATGGCTACACCTTC
CSARDRRGEYGYTF
>TRBJ2-5|TRBD2|TRBV28|many
TGTGCCAGCAGTTTGGGGACTACGCCGGAGACCCAGTACTTC
CASSLGTTPETQYF
>TRBJ1-3|NA|TRBV27|NA
TGTGCCAGCAGAGAGGGAGCGAACTCTGGAAACACCATATATTTT
CASREGANSGNTIYF
>TRBJ2-5|NA|TRBV7-8|many
TGTGCCAGCAGCTTAGCAAGGGAGACCCAGTACTTC
CASSLARETQYF
>TRBJ1-1|NA|TRBV12-3/TRBV12-4|once
TGTGCCAGCTTCCGGGAGGGGTTGAACACTGAAGCTTTCTTT
CASFREGLNTEAFF
>TRBJ2-7|NA|TRBV25-1|NA
TGTGCCAGCAGTGAATCTGGGTTTTCCTACGAGCAGTACTTC
CASSESGFSYEQYF